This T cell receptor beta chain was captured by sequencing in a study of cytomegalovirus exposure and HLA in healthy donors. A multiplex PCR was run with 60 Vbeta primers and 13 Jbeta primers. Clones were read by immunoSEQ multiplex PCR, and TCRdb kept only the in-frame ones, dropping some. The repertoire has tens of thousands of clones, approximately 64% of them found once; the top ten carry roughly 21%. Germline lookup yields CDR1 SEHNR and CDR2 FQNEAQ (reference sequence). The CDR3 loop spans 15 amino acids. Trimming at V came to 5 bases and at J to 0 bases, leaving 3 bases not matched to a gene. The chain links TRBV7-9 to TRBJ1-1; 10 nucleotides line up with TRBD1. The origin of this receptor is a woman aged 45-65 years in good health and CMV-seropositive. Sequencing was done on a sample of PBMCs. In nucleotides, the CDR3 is TGTGCCAGCAGCACCGGACAGGGGGTGAACACTGAAGCTTTCTTT. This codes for CASSTGQGVNTEAFF.